One sample yielded the 16 T cell receptor beta chains listed below, sequenced in a study of cytomegalovirus exposure and HLA in healthy donors. Researchers ran the PCR with 60 Vbeta and 13 Jbeta primers. The table came from immunoSEQ multiplex PCR; TCRdb's copy has only in-frame clones and leaves some out. This sample has over 150,000 clones; more than 75% occur once, and the top ten carry around 5.6%. Material for sequencing was PBMCs. These TCRs come from a middle-aged woman in good health and CMV-seropositive.

This clone was observed a few times. The rearrangement links TRBV19 to TRBJ2-1, with 8 bases identical to TRBD2. Germline assignment: CDR1 LNHDA and CDR2 SQIVND (reference sequence). V was clipped by 6 bases and J by 6 bases; unmatched bases: 37. The CDR3 extends over 24 amino acids. CDR3 sequence: CASSLRRPGRMMESGSIPINEQFF. The CDR3 DNA sequence: TGTGCCAGTAGCCTACGTCGCCCCGGGAGGATGATGGAGAGCGGGAGTATCCCTATCAATGAGCAGTTCTTC.

CDR3 loop: CASSRGVAEGGQYF. DNA of the CDR3: TGTGCCAGCAGCCGCGGAGTAGCGGAGGGCGGGCAGTACTTC. This sequence joins TRBV13 and TRBJ2-7; a weak D match, TRBD2 (6 bases). This CDR3 has 14 amino acids. The V and J ends lost 5 bases and 9 bases respectively, with 20 bases between them. The V gene's germline CDR1 is PRHDT and CDR2 FYEKMQ (reference sequence).

The chain links TRBV5-5 to TRBJ1-2, with 7 bases identical to TRBD1. The V gene's germline CDR1 is SGHKS and CDR2 YYEKEE (reference sequence). V was pared by 2 bases and J by 1 base, with 5 bases of the junction left unmatched. This CDR3 contains 15 residues. The CDR3 DNA sequence: TGTGCCAGCAGCTTTCGGACAGGAGGTAACTATGGCTACACCTTC. Its translation: CASSFRTGGNYGYTF.

This chain joins TRBV28 and TRBJ2-3; D remains unclear. In germline, CDR1 is MDHEN, CDR2 SYDVKM. V was cut by 4 bases and J by 6 bases, with 8 bases left in between. The length of the CDR3 is 12 residues. The CDR3 loop reads CASSSVPDTQYF. Here the CDR3 DNA reads TGTGCCAGCAGTTCCGTCCCGGATACGCAGTATTTT.

The V gene is TRBV30, the J gene TRBJ2-5, with D hard to call. The CDR3 has 15 amino acids. V was shortened by 0 bases and J by 5 bases, with 16 bases between the two germline ends. The V gene's germline CDR1 is GTSNPN and CDR2 SVGIG (reference sequence). Written as DNA, the CDR3 is TGTGCCTGGAGTGTAGTATTGCCGCCCGGGGAGACCCAGTACTTC. This sequence encodes CAWSVVLPPGETQYF.

This clone was observed once. The chain links TRBV7-9 to TRBJ1-1; D is ambiguous. The CDR3 runs to 14 residues. Germline V gives CDR1 SEHNR, CDR2 FQNEAQ (reference sequence). The V end lost 7 bases, the J end lost 1 base, and 13 bases lay between the germline ends. CDR3 coding DNA: TGTGCCAGCATCAACGGGGTCGCGAACACTGAAGCTTTCTTT. Protein product: CASINGVANTEAFF. Variable domain in full (rest from reference TRBV7-9 and TRBJ1-1): DTGVSQNPRHKITKRGQNVTFRCDPISEHNRLYWYRQTLGQGPEFLTYFQNEAQLEKSRLLSDRFSAERPKGSFSTLEIQRTEQGDSAMYLCASINGVANTEAFFGQGTRLTVV.

DNA for the CDR3: TGTGCCTGGACGGGACAGGGGGCTGGAGAGCAGTACTTC. Protein: CAWTGQGAGEQYF. The V and J genes are TRBV30 and TRBJ2-7; 12 bases are shared with TRBD1. Germline CDR1 is GTSNPN and CDR2 is SVGIG (reference sequence). V was clipped by 4 bases and J by 7 bases; unmatched bases: 5. The CDR3 spans 13 residues.

The V and J genes are TRBV18 and TRBJ2-7; TRBD2 might be the D (5 bases). The CDR3 has 16 amino acids. Germline CDR1 is KGHSH and CDR2 is LQKENI. Trimming left V 0 bases short and J 3 bases short, with 15 bases between. CDR3 amino acids: CASSPPPRSGYYEQYF. The CDR3 bases are TGTGCCAGCTCACCACCCCCCCGGTCGGGGTACTACGAGCAGTACTTC.

The genes are TRBV7-3 and TRBJ2-1; TRBD1 might be the D (6 bases). CDR1 is SGHTA, CDR2 FQGTGA, per germline. There are 18 residues in the CDR3. The V end lost 4 bases, the J end lost 9 bases, and 28 bases lay between the germline ends. The CDR3 DNA sequence: TGTGCCAGCAGCTCCTTGAAACAGGGAAACGTACCCCCGTTTGAGCAGTTCTTC. Its translation is CASSSLKQGNVPPFEQFF. Filled out from reference TRBV7-3 and TRBJ2-1, the complete variable domain reads GAGVSQTPSNKVTEKGKYVELRCDPISGHTALYWYRQSLGQGPEFLIYFQGTGAADDSGLPNDRFFAVRPEGSVSTLKIQRTERGDSAVYLCASSSLKQGNVPPFEQFFGPGTRLTVL.

The chain has TRBV28 and TRBJ2-5; 12 positions agree with TRBD2. Germline V lookup: CDR1 MDHEN, CDR2 SYDVKM. CDR3 length: 23 residues. Losses at the gene ends were 3 bases for V and 4 bases for J; bases not matched to a gene: 27. For the CDR3, the DNA is TGTGCCAGCAGTTTGCGTGGGGGAACACTCCCGGGACTAGCGGGTTCGGAGGGAGAGACCCAGTACTTC. Translating gives CASSLRGGTLPGLAGSEGETQYF.

Here the CDR3 DNA reads TGTGCCACCAGCAGACCTTATCAGGGCAGGGCTTACAATGAGCAGTTCTTC. It translates to CATSRPYQGRAYNEQFF. The chain links TRBV15 to TRBJ2-1; D possibly corresponds to TRBD1 (5 bases). CDR3 size: 17 residues. V gave up 2 bases and J gave up 4 bases, with 18 bases separating them. Germline V CDR1 and CDR2: LNHNV, YYDKDF (reference sequence). Full variable domain (outside the CDR3, taken from reference TRBV15 and TRBJ2-1): DAMVIQNPRYQVTQFGKPVTLSCSQTLNHNVMYWYQQKSSQAPKLLFHYYDKDFNNEADTPDNFQSRRPNTSFCFLDIRSPGLGDTAMYLCATSRPYQGRAYNEQFFGPGTRLTVL.

The V call is TRBV6-6, the J call TRBJ2-5; weak D call: TRBD1 (6 bases). Germline V gene lookup returns CDR1 MNHNY and CDR2 SVGAGI (reference sequence). The length of the CDR3 is 12 residues. Trimming removed 6 bases from V and 2 bases from J, with 7 bases in between. The chain's CDR3 is CASRRGQETQYF. CDR3 in DNA: TGTGCCAGCAGAAGGGGGCAAGAGACCCAGTACTTC.

This clone was seen a few times. The genes are TRBV13 and TRBJ2-6; D is undetermined. V was clipped by 1 base and J by 0 bases, with 7 bases between them. Germline V lookup: CDR1 PRHDT, CDR2 FYEKMQ (reference sequence). This CDR3 comprises 16 residues. The CDR3 region has the DNA TGTGCCAGCAGCTTAGCCCTGAGCTCTGGGGCCAACGTCCTGACTTTC. The encoded protein is CASSLALSSGANVLTF.

The chain is built from TRBV4-1 and TRBJ2-7; D uncertain. Trimming left V 0 bases short and J 3 bases short, with 9 bases between. From germline, CDR1 is MGHRA and CDR2 YSYEKL. This CDR3 has 14 amino acids. CDR3 sequence reads: CASSQEALNYEQYF. For the CDR3, the DNA is TGCGCCAGCAGCCAAGAAGCGTTAAACTACGAGCAGTACTTC.

This chain's CDR3 is CASTETSVYNEQFF. In nucleotides, the CDR3 is TGTGCCAGCACTGAAACGAGCGTCTACAATGAGCAGTTCTTC. The chain carries TRBV6-6 and TRBJ2-1; D is undetermined. The CDR3 sequence is 14 residues long. The ends were cut back, 7 bases at V and 3 bases at J, with 13 bases in the middle. Germline CDR1 and CDR2: MNHNY and SVGAGI (reference sequence).

The genes are TRBV11-2 and TRBJ1-2; 8 bases are a match to TRBD1. Trimming removed 4 bases from V and 1 base from J; junction bases left unmatched: 14. CDR3 length equals 18 residues. Germline values: CDR1 SGHAT, CDR2 FQNNGV. CDR3 bases: TGTGCCAGCAGCTACAGTGGGTCAACAGGGGGAGGTAACTATGGCTACACCTTC. It is translated as CASSYSGSTGGGNYGYTF.